The present entry profiles one TCR beta chain with its context. Its antigen is currently unknown. Trimming removed 2 bases at V and 4 bases at J, with 15 bases between. The CDR3 is 15 residues long. Per germline, CDR1 MNHNS and CDR2 SASEGT. Sequencing used immunoSEQ multiplex PCR; TCRdb keeps in-frame clones, though not all of them. The sample shows 75,000 to 95,000 clones, 85% of them seen only once. As for time point: blood 4 weeks post-SBRT, at nephrectomy. Stated treatment: 15 Gy SBRT to primary tumor, nephrectomy 4 weeks later. Nephrectomy followed 15 Gy stereotactic body radiation by 4 weeks. Radiation-treated patients gave blood at baseline, week 2 and week 4. Clear cell pathology was present in this patient's renal cell carcinoma. This record comes from a study of radiation and T cells in renal cell carcinoma. Study-level findings and limits: From baseline, blood top tumor clonotypes peaked at 2 weeks post-radiation.

This chain links TRBV6-1 with TRBJ2-7; D unresolved. This clonotype was sampled from a man aged 45-65 years with renal cell carcinoma. The input for sequencing was blood, taken from a patient whose treatment included radiotherapy and nephrectomy. The CDR3 DNA sequence: TGTGCCAGCAGTGAAAATTTAGAAACTACTTACGAGCAGTACTTC. Its protein is CASSENLETTYEQYF.